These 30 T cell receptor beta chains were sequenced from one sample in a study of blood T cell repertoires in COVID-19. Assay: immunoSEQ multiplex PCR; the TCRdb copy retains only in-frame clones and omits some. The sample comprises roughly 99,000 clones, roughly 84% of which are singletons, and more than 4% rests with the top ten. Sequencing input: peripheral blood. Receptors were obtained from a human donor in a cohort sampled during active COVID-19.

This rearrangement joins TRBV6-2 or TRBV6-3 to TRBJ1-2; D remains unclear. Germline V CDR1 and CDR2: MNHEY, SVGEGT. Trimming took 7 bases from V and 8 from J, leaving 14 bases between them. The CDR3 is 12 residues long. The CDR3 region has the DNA TGTGCCAGCACCCCCGGAGGGTGGGGCTACACCTTC. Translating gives CASTPGGWGYTF.

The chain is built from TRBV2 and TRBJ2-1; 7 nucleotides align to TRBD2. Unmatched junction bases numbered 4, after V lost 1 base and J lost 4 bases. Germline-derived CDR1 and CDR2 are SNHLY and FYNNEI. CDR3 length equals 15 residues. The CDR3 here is CASSEEGGQYNEQFF. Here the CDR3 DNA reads TGTGCCAGCAGTGAAGAGGGAGGGCAGTACAATGAGCAGTTCTTC.

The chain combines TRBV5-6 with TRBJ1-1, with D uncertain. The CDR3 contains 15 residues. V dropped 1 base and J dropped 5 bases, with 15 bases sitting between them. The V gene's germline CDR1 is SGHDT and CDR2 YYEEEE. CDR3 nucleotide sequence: TGTGCCAGCAGCTTGTTCGCAGCGGAGGGTACTGAAGCTTTCTTT. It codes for CASSLFAAEGTEAFF. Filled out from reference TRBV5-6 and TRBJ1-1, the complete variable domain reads DAGVTQSPTHLIKTRGQQVTLRCSPKSGHDTVSWYQQALGQGPQFIFQYYEEEERQRGNFPDRFSGHQFPNYSSELNVNALLLGDSALYLCASSLFAAEGTEAFFGQGTRLTVV.

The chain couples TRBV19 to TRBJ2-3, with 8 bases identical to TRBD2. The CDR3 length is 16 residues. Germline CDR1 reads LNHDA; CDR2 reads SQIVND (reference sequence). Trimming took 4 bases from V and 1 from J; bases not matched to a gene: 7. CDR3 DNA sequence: TGTGCCAGTAGTACTCAAGCGGGAGTCGGCACAGATACGCAGTATTTT. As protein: CASSTQAGVGTDTQYF.

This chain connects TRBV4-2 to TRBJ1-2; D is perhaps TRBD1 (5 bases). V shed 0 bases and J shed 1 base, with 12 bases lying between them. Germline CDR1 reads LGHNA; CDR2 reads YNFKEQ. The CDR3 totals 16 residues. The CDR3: CASSQEGGANNYGYTF. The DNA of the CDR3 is TGTGCCAGCAGCCAAGAAGGAGGGGCCAATAACTATGGCTACACCTTC.

The CDR3 region is CASSHHSGENTGELFF. DNA of the CDR3: TGTGCCAGCAGCCATCATTCCGGGGAGAACACCGGGGAGCTGTTTTTT. V gene TRBV2 combines with J gene TRBJ2-2, with a weak D call TRBD2 (5 bases). Trimming left V 6 bases short and J 1 base short, with 15 bases between. The CDR3 runs 16 residues. Germline V gene lookup returns CDR1 SNHLY and CDR2 FYNNEI.

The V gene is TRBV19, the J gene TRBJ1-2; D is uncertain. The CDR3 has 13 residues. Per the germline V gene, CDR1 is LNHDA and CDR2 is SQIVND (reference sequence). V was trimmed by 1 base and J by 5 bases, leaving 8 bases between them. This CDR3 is CASSIGFQYGYTF. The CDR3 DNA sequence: TGTGCCAGTAGTATAGGCTTCCAGTATGGCTACACCTTC.

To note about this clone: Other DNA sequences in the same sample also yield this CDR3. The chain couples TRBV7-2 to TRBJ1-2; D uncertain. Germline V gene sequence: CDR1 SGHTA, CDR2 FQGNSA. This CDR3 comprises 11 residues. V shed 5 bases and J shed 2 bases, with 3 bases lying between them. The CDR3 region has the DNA TGTGCCAGCAGCCAGAACTATGGCTACACCTTC. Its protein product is CASSQNYGYTF.

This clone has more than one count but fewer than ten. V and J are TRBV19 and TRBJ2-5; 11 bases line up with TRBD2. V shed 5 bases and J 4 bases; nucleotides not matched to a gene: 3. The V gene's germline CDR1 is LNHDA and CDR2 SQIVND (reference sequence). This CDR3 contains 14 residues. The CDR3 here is CASSSLAGVETQYF. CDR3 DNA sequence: TGTGCCAGTAGTTCACTAGCGGGAGTAGAGACCCAGTACTTC.

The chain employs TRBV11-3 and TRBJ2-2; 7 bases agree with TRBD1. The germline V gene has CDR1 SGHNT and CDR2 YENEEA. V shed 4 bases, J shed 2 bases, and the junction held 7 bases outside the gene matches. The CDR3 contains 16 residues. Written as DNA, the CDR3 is TGTGCCAGCAGCTCCCGGACAGGTGCCAACACCGGGGAGCTGTTTTTT. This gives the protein CASSSRTGANTGELFF.

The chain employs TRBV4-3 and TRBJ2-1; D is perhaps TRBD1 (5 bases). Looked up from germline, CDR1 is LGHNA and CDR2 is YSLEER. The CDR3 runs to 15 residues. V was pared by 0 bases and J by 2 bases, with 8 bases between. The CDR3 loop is CASSQDRAPYNEQFF. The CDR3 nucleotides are TGCGCCAGCAGCCAAGACAGGGCCCCCTACAATGAGCAGTTCTTC.

The CDR3 nucleotides are TGTGCCAGCAGCTCGGGACAGGTCAATGAAAAACTGTTTTTT. This gives the protein CASSSGQVNEKLFF. The chain couples TRBV5-4 to TRBJ1-4; TRBD1 matches at 8 bases. CDR1 and CDR2 from the germline V gene are SGHNT and YYREEE (reference sequence). With V trimmed by 3 bases and J by 5 bases, 3 bases remained unmatched. The CDR3 length is 14 residues. The entire variable domain, with the rest obtained from reference TRBV5-4 and TRBJ1-4, is as follows: ETGVTQSPTHLIKTRGQQVTLRCSSQSGHNTVSWYQQALGQGPQFIFQYYREEENGRGNFPPRFSGLQFPNYSSELNVNALELDDSALYLCASSSGQVNEKLFFGSGTQLSVL.

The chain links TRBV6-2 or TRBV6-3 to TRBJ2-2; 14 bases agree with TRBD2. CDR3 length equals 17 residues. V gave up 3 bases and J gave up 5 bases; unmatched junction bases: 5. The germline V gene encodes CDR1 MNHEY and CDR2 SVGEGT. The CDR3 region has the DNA TGTGCCAGCAGTTATGGGACTAGCGGGAGAGGGACCGGGGAGCTGTTTTTT. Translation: CASSYGTSGRGTGELFF.

The CDR3 DNA is TGTGCCACCAGCAGACGACCGGGACAGGGGGCCCCGATGGGGTTTGAAAAACTGTTTTTT. It encodes CATSRRPGQGAPMGFEKLFF. This chain links TRBV15 with TRBJ1-4, with 12 bases matching TRBD1. The CDR3 spans 20 residues. Trimming at V came to 2 bases and at J to 7 bases, leaving 17 bases not matched to a gene. Germline-derived CDR1 and CDR2 are LNHNV and YYDKDF (reference sequence).

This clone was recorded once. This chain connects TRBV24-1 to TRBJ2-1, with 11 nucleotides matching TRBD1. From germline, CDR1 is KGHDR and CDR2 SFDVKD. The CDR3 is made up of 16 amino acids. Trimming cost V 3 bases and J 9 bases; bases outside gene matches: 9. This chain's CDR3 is CATSDPPGTGGSEQFF. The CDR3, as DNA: TGTGCCACCAGTGATCCCCCCGGGACAGGGGGAAGTGAGCAGTTCTTC.

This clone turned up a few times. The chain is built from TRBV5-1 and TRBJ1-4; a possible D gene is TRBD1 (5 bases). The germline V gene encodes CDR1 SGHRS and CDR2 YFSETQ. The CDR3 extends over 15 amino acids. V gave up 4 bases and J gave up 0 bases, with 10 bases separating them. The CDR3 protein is CASSGQAATNEKLFF. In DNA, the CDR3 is TGCGCCAGCAGCGGACAAGCAGCAACTAATGAAAAACTGTTTTTT. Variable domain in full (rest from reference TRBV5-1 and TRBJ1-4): KAGVTQTPRYLIKTRGQQVTLSCSPISGHRSVSWYQQTPGQGLQFLFEYFSETQRNKGNFPGRFSGRQFSNSRSEMNVSTLELGDSALYLCASSGQAATNEKLFFGSGTQLSVL.

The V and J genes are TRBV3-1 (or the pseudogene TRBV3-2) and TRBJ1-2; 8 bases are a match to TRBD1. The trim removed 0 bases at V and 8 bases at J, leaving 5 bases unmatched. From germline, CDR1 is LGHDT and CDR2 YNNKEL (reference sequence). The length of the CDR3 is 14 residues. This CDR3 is CASSQDTGGGGYTF. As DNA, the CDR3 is TGTGCCAGCAGCCAAGATACAGGGGGTGGGGGCTACACCTTC.

The CDR3: CASSSPPGGGSFF. Here the CDR3 DNA reads TGTGCCAGCAGCTCCCCCCCAGGCGGAGGGTCGTTCTTC. This chain joins TRBV7-2 and TRBJ2-1; possibly TRBD2 for D (6 bases). The CDR3 consists of 13 residues. From germline, CDR1 is SGHTA and CDR2 FQGNSA. With 4 bases removed from V and 15 bases from J, the gap between germline ends came to 19 bases. Combining the CDR3 with reference TRBV7-2 and TRBJ2-1 gives the whole variable domain GAGVSQSPSNKVTEKGKDVELRCDPISGHTALYWYRQSLGQGLEFLIYFQGNSAPDKSGLPSDRFSAERTGGSVSTLTIQRTQQEDSAVYLCASSSPPGGGSFFGPGTRLTVL.

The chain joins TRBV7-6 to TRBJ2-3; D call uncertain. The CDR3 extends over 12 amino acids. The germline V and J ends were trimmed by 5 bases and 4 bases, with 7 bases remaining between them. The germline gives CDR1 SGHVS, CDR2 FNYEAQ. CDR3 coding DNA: TGTGCCAGCAGCGCGGTCTCAGATACGCAGTATTTT. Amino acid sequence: CASSAVSDTQYF.

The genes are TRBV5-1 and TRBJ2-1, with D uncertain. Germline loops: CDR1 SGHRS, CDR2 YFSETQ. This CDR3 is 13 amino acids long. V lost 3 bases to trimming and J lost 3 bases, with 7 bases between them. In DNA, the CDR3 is TGCGCCAGCAGCTATAACAGCTACAATGAGCAGTTCTTC. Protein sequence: CASSYNSYNEQFF.

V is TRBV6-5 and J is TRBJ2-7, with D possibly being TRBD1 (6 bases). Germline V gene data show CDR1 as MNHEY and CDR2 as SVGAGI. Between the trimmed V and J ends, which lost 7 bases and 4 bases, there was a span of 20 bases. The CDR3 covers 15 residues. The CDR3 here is CASNPQPGHPYEQYV. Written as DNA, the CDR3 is TGTGCCAGCAATCCCCAACCGGGACATCCTTACGAGCAGTACGTC.

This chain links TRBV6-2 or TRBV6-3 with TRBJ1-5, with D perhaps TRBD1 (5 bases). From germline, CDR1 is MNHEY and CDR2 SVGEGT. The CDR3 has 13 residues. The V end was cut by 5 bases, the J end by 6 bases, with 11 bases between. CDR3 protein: CASSRGVGQPQHF. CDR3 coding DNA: TGTGCCAGCAGTAGGGGCGTGGGTCAGCCCCAGCATTTT.

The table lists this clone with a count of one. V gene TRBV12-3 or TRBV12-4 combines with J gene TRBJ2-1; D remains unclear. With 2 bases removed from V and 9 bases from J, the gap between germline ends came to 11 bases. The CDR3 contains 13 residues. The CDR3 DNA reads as TGTGCCAGCAGTTTAAAGCCCCTAACTGAGCAGTTCTTC. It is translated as CASSLKPLTEQFF.

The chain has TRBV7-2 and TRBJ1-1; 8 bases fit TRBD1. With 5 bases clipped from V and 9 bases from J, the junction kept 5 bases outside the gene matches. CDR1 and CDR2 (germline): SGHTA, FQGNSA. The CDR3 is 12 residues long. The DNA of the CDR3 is TGTGCCAGCAGCCGAGACAGGGGCCAAGCTTTCTTT. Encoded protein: CASSRDRGQAFF.

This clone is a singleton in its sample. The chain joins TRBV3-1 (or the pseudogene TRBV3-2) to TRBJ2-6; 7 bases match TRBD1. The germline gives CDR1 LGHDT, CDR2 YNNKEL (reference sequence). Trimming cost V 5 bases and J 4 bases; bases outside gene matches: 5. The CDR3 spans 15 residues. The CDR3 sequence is CASSSTGAGANVLTF. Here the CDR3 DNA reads TGTGCCAGCAGCTCTACAGGGGCCGGGGCCAACGTCCTGACTTTC.

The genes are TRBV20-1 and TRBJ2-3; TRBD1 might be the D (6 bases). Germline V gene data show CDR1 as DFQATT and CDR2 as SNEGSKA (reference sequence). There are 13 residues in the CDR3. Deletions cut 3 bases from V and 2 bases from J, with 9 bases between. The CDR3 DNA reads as TGCAGTGCTAGTGGACAGCTCACAGATACGCAGTATTTT. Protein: CSASGQLTDTQYF.

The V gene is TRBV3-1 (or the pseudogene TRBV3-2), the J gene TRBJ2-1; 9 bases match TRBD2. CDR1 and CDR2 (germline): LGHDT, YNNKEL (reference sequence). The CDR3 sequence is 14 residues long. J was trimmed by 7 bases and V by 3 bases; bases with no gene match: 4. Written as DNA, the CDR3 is TGTGCCAGCAGCCAGGGACTAGCAAGGAATGAGCAGTTCTTC. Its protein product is CASSQGLARNEQFF.

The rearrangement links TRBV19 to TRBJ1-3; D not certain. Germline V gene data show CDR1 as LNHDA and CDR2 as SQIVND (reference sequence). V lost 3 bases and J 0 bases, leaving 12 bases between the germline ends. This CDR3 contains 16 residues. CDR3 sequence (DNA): TGTGCCAGTAGTATCGCCGGGATGAGCTCTGGAAACACCATATATTTT. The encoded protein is CASSIAGMSSGNTIYF.

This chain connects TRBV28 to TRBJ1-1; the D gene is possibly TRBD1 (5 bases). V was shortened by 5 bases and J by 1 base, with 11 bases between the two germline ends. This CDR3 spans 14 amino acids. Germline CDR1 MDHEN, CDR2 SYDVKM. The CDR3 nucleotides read TGTGCCAGCAGTCCTAGAGACAGGAACACTGAAGCTTTCTTT. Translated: CASSPRDRNTEAFF.

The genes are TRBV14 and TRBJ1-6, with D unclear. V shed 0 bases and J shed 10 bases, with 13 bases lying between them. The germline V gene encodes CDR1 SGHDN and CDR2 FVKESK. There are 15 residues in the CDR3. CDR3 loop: CASSQEAGLGSPLHF. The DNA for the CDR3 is TGTGCCAGCAGCCAAGAAGCGGGGTTAGGGTCACCCCTCCACTTT.